This TCR beta chain was found in a study of identical twins. TCRdb analysed the 5' RACE reads with MiXCR anew, one entry per CDR3 protein. The profile shows 690,000 or so distinct CDR3 sequences, under 9% of them singletons. J lost 0 bases, V lost 5 bases, and 5 bases had no gene match. This CDR3 has 17 amino acids. This clonotype was recorded many times. The data also belong to a second study, concerning yellow fever vaccine responses in identical twins.

Sample: PBMCs. The receptor's source is a woman under 30 in good health. The V call is TRBV12-3 or TRBV12-4, the J call TRBJ1-5; 12 bases agree with TRBD1. The CDR3, as DNA: TGTGCCAGCAGTCATGGGACAGGGGGCCTTAGCAATCAGCCCCAGCATTTT. Protein sequence: CASSHGTGGLSNQPQHF.